A single sample is the source of the 9 T cell receptor beta chains below, sequenced in a study of T cells in Graves' hyperthyroidism and ophthalmopathy. TCR beta CDR3 regions were amplified from RNA transcripts. First-round RT-PCR of the TCR CDR3 relied on the HTBI primer set. TCRdb called the multiplex PCR reads again in MiXCR, with one record for every CDR3 protein. The data show about 570,000 distinct CDR3 sequences, under 60% seen once. The material sequenced was peripheral blood or thyroid tissue (not recorded which). These receptors all come from an adult woman with Graves' disease, either hyperthyroidism or ophthalmopathy (not recorded which).

This clonotype was seen many times. The gene calls are TRBV4-1 and TRBJ2-2; TRBD2 is a possible D gene (6 bases). Per germline, CDR1 MGHRA and CDR2 YSYEKL. This CDR3 has 16 amino acids. Trimming left V 0 bases short and J 5 bases short, with 13 bases between. CDR3 region: CASSQDPGVRTGELFF. DNA for the CDR3: TGCGCCAGCAGCCAAGATCCGGGAGTGAGGACCGGGGAGCTGTTTTTT.

Notes on this clonotype: It may be a read error: a sequence one base away is much more abundant. CDR3 coding DNA: TGCAGTGCTAGAGCCCCGCCCGGGGGACAGGGATGTGGAAACACCATATATTTT. As protein: CSARAPPGGQGCGNTIYF. V and J are TRBV20-1 and TRBJ1-3; 9 bases align to TRBD1. V trimming: 1 base; J trimming: 3 bases; junction bases outside the gene matches: 13. In germline, CDR1 is DFQATT, CDR2 SNEGSKA (reference sequence). This CDR3 is built from 18 residues.

This clonotype was seen a few times. The chain is built from TRBV27 and TRBJ1-1; no clear D. Germline CDR1 MNHEY, CDR2 SMNVEV (reference sequence). The CDR3 covers 14 residues. Trimming left V 4 bases short and J 0 bases short, with 9 bases between. For the CDR3, the DNA is TGTGCCAGCAGTTCACTACCGCTGAACACTGAAGCTTTCTTT. This gives the protein CASSSLPLNTEAFF.

The count of this clonotype is one. A single base separates this from a much larger clone, so it may be a read error. The rearrangement joins TRBV5-6 to TRBJ2-5; D may be TRBD2 (5 bases). The CDR3 sequence is 15 residues long. Germline lookup yields CDR1 SGHDT and CDR2 YYEEEE. CDR3 region: CASSLGVRLAETQCF. Here the CDR3 DNA reads TGTGCCAGCAGCTTGGGGGTGCGGCTAGCTGAGACCCAGTGCTTC.

This clonotype was seen ten or more times. This chain links TRBV7-6 with TRBJ2-7; TRBD2 aligns across 8 bases. The CDR3 is 15 amino acids. The germline V gene encodes CDR1 SGHVS and CDR2 FNYEAQ. V lost 2 bases, J lost 5 bases, and 8 bases stayed unmatched. The CDR3 region is CASSLSGGRHNEQYF. The CDR3 coding sequence is TGTGCCAGCAGCTTATCTGGCGGGAGGCACAACGAGCAGTACTTC.

This chain links TRBV7-8 with TRBJ2-5, with 10 bases aligning to TRBD1. The V and J ends lost 3 bases and 4 bases, in that order; junction bases with no gene match: 8. Germline CDR1 SGHVS, CDR2 FQNEAQ. The CDR3 spans 16 residues. The CDR3 DNA sequence: TGTGCCAGCAGCTTCAGGGAGGACAGGGGGGCAGAGACCCAGTACTTC. As protein: CASSFREDRGAETQYF.

CDR3 protein: CASSFRQGNQPQYF. The CDR3 bases are TGTGCCAGCAGTTTCCGACAGGGCAATCAGCCCCAGTACTTC. The V gene is TRBV28, the J gene TRBJ2-5; 7 bases match TRBD1. The CDR3 has 14 amino acids. Losses at the gene ends were 3 bases for V and 9 bases for J; bases not matched to a gene: 10. CDR1 is MDHEN, CDR2 SYDVKM, per germline.

This chain joins TRBV20-1 and TRBJ1-4, with a weak D call TRBD1 (5 bases). Germline CDR1 reads DFQATT; CDR2 reads SNEGSKA (reference sequence). The V gene lost 6 bases and the J gene lost 2 bases, with 13 bases spanning the gap. This CDR3 has 14 amino acids. The CDR3 protein is CSAGTSETNEKLFF. The CDR3 DNA reads as TGCAGTGCAGGGACTAGCGAGACTAATGAAAAACTGTTTTTT.

The J gene is TRBJ2-7, the V gene TRBV7-9; no reliable D call. Trimming took 6 bases from V and 3 from J, leaving 12 bases between them. The CDR3 sequence is 13 residues long. Germline loops: CDR1 SEHNR, CDR2 FQNEAQ (reference sequence). This CDR3 reads CASSPDTHYEQYF. DNA of the CDR3: TGTGCCAGCAGTCCTGACACCCACTACGAGCAGTACTTC. Full variable domain (rest looked up from reference TRBV7-9 and TRBJ2-7): DTGVSQNPRHKITKRGQNVTFRCDPISEHNRLYWYRQTLGQGPEFLTYFQNEAQLEKSRLLSDRFSAERPKGSFSTLEIQRTEQGDSAMYLCASSPDTHYEQYFGPGTRLTVT.